This T cell receptor (beta chain) was sequenced during a study of cytomegalovirus exposure and HLA in healthy donors. Of note for this clone: The target antigen is unknown.

PCR employed 60 Vbeta and 13 Jbeta primers. Assay used: immunoSEQ multiplex PCR; TCRdb lists only in-frame clones, some missing. Of about 210,000 clones in the sample, approximately 80% were seen once. Study-wide points: In vitro, three CMV-associated chains proved specific for CMV antigens. Presence/absence analysis assumed near-uniform sequencing depth across donors.

With 0 bases clipped from V and 5 bases from J, the junction kept 2 bases outside the gene matches. CDR1 and CDR2 (germline): SGHRS, YFSETQ. This CDR3 spans 15 amino acids. The TCR sequence derives from a young woman in good health and CMV-seropositive. The sequenced sample was PBMCs. The chain uses TRBV5-1 and TRBJ2-3, with TRBD2 matching 11 bases. CDR3 sequence: CASSLASGGIDTQYF. The CDR3, as DNA: TGCGCCAGCAGCTTGGCTAGCGGGGGGATAGATACGCAGTATTTT.